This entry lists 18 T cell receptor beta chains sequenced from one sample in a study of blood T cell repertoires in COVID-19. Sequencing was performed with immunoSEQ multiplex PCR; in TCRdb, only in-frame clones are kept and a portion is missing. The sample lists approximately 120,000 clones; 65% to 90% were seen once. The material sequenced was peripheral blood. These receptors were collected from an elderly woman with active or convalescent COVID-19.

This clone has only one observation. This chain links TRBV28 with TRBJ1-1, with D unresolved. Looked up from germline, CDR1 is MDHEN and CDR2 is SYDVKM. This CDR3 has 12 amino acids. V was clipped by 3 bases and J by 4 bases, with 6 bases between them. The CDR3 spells CASSFSSTEAFF. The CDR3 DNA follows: TGTGCCAGCAGTTTTTCTAGCACTGAAGCTTTCTTT.

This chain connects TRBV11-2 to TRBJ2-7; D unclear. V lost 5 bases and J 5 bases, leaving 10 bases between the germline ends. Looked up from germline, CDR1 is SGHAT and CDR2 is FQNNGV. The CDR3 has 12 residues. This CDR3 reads CASSPTSDEQYF. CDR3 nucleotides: TGTGCCAGCAGCCCTACTTCGGACGAGCAGTACTTC.

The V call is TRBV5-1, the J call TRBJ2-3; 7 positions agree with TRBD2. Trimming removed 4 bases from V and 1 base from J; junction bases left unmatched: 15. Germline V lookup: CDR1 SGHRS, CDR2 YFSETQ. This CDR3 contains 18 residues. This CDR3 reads CASSPGTELARRTDTQYF. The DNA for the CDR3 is TGCGCCAGCAGCCCCGGGACGGAACTAGCGCGTCGCACAGATACGCAGTATTTT.

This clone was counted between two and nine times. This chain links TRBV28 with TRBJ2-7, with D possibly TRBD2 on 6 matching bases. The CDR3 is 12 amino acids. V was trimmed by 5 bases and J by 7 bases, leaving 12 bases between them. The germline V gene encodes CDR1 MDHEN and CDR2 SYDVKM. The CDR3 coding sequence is TGTGCCAGCAGTATCCAGGGAGGTGAGCAGTACTTC. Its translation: CASSIQGGEQYF.

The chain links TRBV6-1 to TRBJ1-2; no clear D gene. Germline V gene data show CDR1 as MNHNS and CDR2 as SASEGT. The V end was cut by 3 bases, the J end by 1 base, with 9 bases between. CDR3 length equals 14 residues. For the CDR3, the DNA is TGTGCCAGCAGTGAGAACGGAGTTAACTATGGCTACACCTTC. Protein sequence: CASSENGVNYGYTF.

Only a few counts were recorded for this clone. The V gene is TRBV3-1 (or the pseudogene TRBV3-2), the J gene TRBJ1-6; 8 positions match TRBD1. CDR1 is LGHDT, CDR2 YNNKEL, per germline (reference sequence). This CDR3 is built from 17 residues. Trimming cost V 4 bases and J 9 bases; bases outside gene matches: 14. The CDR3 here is CASSRPAWQGARSPLHF. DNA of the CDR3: TGTGCCAGCAGCCGCCCCGCTTGGCAGGGGGCTCGTTCACCCCTCCACTTT.

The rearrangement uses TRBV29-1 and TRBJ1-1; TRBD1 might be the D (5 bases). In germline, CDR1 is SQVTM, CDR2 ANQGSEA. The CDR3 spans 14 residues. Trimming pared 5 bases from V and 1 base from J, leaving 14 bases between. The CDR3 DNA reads TGCAGCGTTTTAAGGTGGGGCAAGAACACTGAAGCTTTCTTT. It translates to CSVLRWGKNTEAFF.

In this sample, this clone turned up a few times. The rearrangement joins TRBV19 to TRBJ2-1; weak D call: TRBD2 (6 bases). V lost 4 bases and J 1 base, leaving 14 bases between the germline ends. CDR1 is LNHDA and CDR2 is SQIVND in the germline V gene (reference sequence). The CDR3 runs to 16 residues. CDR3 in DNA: TGTGCCAGTAGTAGGGGAGGACTCCAATCCTACAATGAGCAGTTCTTC. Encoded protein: CASSRGGLQSYNEQFF.

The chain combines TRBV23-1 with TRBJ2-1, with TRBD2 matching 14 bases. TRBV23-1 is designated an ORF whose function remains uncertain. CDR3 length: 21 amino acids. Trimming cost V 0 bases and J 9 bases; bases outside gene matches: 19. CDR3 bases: TGCGCCAGCAGTCAATCGCTCTCGGGACGGGGAGGACTAGCGGGAGGTGGTGAGCAGTTCTTC. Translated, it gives CASSQSLSGRGGLAGGGEQFF.

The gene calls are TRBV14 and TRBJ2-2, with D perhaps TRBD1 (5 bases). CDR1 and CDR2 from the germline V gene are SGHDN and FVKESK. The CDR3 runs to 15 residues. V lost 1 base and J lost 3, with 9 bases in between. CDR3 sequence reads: CASSQAPGYTGELFF. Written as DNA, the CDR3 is TGTGCCAGCAGCCAAGCCCCAGGGTACACCGGGGAGCTGTTTTTT.

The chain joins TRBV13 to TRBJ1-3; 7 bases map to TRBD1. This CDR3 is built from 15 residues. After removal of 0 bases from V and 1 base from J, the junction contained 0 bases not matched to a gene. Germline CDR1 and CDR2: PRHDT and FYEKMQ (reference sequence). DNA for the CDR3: TGTGCCAGCAGCTTAGGGACAGGGTCTGGAAACACCATATATTTT. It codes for CASSLGTGSGNTIYF.

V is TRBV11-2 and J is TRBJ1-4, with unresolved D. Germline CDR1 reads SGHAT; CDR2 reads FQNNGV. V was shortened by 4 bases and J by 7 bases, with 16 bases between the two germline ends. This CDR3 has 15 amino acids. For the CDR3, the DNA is TGTGCCAGCAGCTCCCTGGGAGGGCGAGGTGAAAAACTGTTTTTT. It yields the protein CASSSLGGRGEKLFF.

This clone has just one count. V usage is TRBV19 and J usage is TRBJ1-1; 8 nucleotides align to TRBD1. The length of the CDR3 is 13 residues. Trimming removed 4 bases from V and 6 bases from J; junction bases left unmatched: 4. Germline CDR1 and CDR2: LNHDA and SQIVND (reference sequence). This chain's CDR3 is CASSRGTGAEAFF. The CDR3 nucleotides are TGTGCCAGTAGTAGGGGGACAGGTGCTGAAGCTTTCTTT.

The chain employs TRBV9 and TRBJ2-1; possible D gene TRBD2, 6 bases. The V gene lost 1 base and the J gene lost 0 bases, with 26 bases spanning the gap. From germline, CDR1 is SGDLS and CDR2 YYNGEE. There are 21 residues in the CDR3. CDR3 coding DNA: TGTGCCAGCAGCGTACTAGTCCCGGGACTCGAGCAAGGTAACTCCTACAATGAGCAGTTCTTC. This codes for CASSVLVPGLEQGNSYNEQFF.

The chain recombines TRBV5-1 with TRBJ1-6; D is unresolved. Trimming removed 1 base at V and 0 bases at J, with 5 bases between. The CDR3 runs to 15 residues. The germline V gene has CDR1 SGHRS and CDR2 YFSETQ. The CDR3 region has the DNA TGCGCCAGCAGCTTGCTCAGCTCCTATAATTCACCCCTCCACTTT. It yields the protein CASSLLSSYNSPLHF.

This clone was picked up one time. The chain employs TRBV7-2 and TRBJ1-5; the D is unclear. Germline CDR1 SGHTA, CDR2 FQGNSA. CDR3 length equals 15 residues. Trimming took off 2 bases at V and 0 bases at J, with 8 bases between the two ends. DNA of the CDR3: TGTGCCAGCAGCTTATCAGTGAATAGCAATCAGCCCCAGCATTTT. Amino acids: CASSLSVNSNQPQHF. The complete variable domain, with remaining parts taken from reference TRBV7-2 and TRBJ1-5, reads GAGVSQSPSNKVTEKGKDVELRCDPISGHTALYWYRQSLGQGLEFLIYFQGNSAPDKSGLPSDRFSAERTGGSVSTLTIQRTQQEDSAVYLCASSLSVNSNQPQHFGDGTRLSIL.

The CDR3 spells CASSLWHISSGPNEQYF. The CDR3 nucleotides are TGTGCCAGCAGCTTATGGCACATTTCTAGCGGGCCTAACGAGCAGTACTTC. V usage is TRBV7-9 and J usage is TRBJ2-7; 8 positions match TRBD2. Trimming cost V 2 bases and J 5 bases; bases outside gene matches: 14. The germline gives CDR1 SEHNR, CDR2 FQNEAQ (reference sequence). CDR3 length: 17 amino acids.

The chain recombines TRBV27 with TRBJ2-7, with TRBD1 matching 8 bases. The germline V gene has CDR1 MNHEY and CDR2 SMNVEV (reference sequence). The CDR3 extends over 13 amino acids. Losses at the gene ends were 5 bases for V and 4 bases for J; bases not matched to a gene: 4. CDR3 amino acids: CASSLDRGYEQYF. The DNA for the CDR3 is TGTGCCAGCAGTCTCGACAGGGGTTACGAGCAGTACTTC.